These 19 T cell receptor beta chains came from one sample sequenced in a study of blood T cell repertoires in COVID-19. Some clones are missing from TCRdb's copy, which holds only in-frame ones; the method was immunoSEQ multiplex PCR. The profile covers around 41,000 clones, with 91% appearing a single time and less than 20% taken by the ten largest. Specimen: peripheral blood. The origin of the receptors is a woman in her 30s in a cohort sampled during active COVID-19.

The J gene is TRBJ2-1, the V gene TRBV11-3; 7 nucleotides match TRBD2. Per germline, CDR1 SGHNT and CDR2 YENEEA. The junction had 6 bases not matched to a gene; V was cut back by 4 bases and J by 0 bases. The CDR3 has 16 amino acids. CDR3 sequence: CASSYQLAGSYNEQFF. DNA for the CDR3: TGTGCCAGCAGCTACCAGTTAGCGGGCTCCTACAATGAGCAGTTCTTC.

The chain combines TRBV15 with TRBJ2-1; 7 nucleotides align to TRBD1. The CDR3 runs to 16 residues. CDR1 is LNHNV and CDR2 is YYDKDF in the germline V gene (reference sequence). The V and J ends lost 1 base and 2 bases, in that order; junction bases with no gene match: 5. CDR3 residues: CATSRVGDRAYNEQFF. The CDR3 DNA follows: TGTGCCACCAGCAGAGTAGGAGACAGGGCCTACAATGAGCAGTTCTTC.

This clone was detected once. This chain connects TRBV6-5 to TRBJ1-5; D uncertain. This CDR3 has 15 amino acids. In germline, CDR1 is MNHEY, CDR2 SVGAGI. V was cut by 7 bases and J by 0 bases, with 13 bases left in between. CDR3 bases: TGTGCCAGCATATTACGGAGTAATAGCAATCAGCCCCAGCATTTT. Translation: CASILRSNSNQPQHF.

The chain joins TRBV7-2 to TRBJ1-2; 8 bases agree with TRBD1. The CDR3 consists of 15 residues. The J segment lost 4 bases and the V segment lost 3 bases, leaving 7 bases of the junction unmatched. Germline V gene lookup returns CDR1 SGHTA and CDR2 FQGNSA. CDR3 residues: CASSFVQGAIYGYTF. CDR3 in DNA: TGTGCCAGCAGCTTTGTGCAGGGGGCTATCTATGGCTACACCTTC.

This rearrangement joins TRBV12-5 to TRBJ1-1, with TRBD1 identical over 9 bases. The CDR3 is 13 residues long. Germline V gene data show CDR1 as LGHNT and CDR2 as FRNRAP. V was pared by 4 bases and J by 5 bases, with 2 bases of the junction left unmatched. Written as DNA, the CDR3 is TGTGCTAGTGGTTGGGACAGGGAAACTGAAGCTTTCTTT. Residues: CASGWDRETEAFF. The whole variable domain, filled in from reference TRBV12-5 and TRBJ1-1, reads DARVTQTPRHKVTEMGQEVTMRCQPILGHNTVFWYRQTMMQGLELLAYFRNRAPLDDSGMPKDRFSAEMPDATLATLKIQPSEPRDSAVYFCASGWDRETEAFFGQGTRLTVV.

The J gene is TRBJ1-2, the V gene TRBV4-3, with D maybe TRBD1 (5 bases). Germline V CDR1 and CDR2: LGHNA, YSLEER. Trimming left V 1 base short and J 7 bases short, with 16 bases between. The CDR3 totals 15 residues. DNA for the CDR3: TGCGCCAGCAGCCAAGCCGTTAGGCAGGGAGGTGGCTACACCTTC. Translating gives CASSQAVRQGGGYTF.

The rearrangement uses TRBV24-1 and TRBJ2-1; 7 nucleotides line up with TRBD2. The germline V gene encodes CDR1 KGHDR and CDR2 SFDVKD. V lost 5 bases, J lost 2 bases, and 8 bases stayed unmatched. This CDR3 has 16 residues. The CDR3 here is CATSARNRGAYNEQFF. CDR3 coding DNA: TGTGCCACCAGTGCCAGGAATCGGGGGGCCTACAATGAGCAGTTCTTC.

V usage is TRBV11-2 and J usage is TRBJ2-4, with 8 positions matching TRBD2. The CDR3 is 18 residues long. J lost 0 bases, V lost 5 bases, and 12 bases had no gene match. The germline gives CDR1 SGHAT, CDR2 FQNNGV. The CDR3 sequence: CASSPGTSGFLAKNIQYF. The CDR3 DNA reads as TGTGCCAGCAGCCCCGGGACTAGTGGTTTTCTAGCCAAAAACATTCAGTACTTC. Combining the CDR3 with reference TRBV11-2 and TRBJ2-4 gives the whole variable domain EAGVAQSPRYKIIEKRQSVAFWCNPISGHATLYWYQQILGQGPKLLIQFQNNGVVDDSQLPKDRFSAERLKGVDSTLKIQPAKLEDSAVYLCASSPGTSGFLAKNIQYFGAGTRLSVL.

The rearrangement links TRBV28 to TRBJ1-1; no firm D call. This CDR3 is 13 amino acids long. V lost 8 bases to trimming and J lost 5 bases, with 15 bases between them. In germline, CDR1 is MDHEN, CDR2 SYDVKM. For the CDR3, the DNA is TGTGCCAGCGCCCCATTGGGGAGGACTGAAGCTTTCTTT. Its translation is CASAPLGRTEAFF.

CDR3 residues: CASSSSGGGSPQRNTQYF. As DNA, the CDR3 is TGTGCCAGCAGCTCCTCCGGGGGCGGGAGCCCACAGCGTAATACGCAGTATTTT. The genes are TRBV7-2 and TRBJ2-3; the D gene is possibly TRBD2 (7 bases). The V gene's germline CDR1 is SGHTA and CDR2 FQGNSA. The V and J ends lost 4 bases and 7 bases respectively, with 27 bases between them. This CDR3 is built from 18 residues.

The chain employs TRBV7-3 and TRBJ2-1, with 13 positions matching TRBD2. CDR1 is SGHTA, CDR2 FQGTGA, per germline. The CDR3 loop spans 15 amino acids. With 2 bases clipped from V and 10 bases from J, the junction kept 5 bases outside the gene matches. The CDR3 sequence: CASSLGLAGAREQFF. CDR3 bases: TGTGCCAGCAGCTTAGGACTAGCGGGAGCTCGGGAGCAGTTCTTC.

V gene TRBV6-5 combines with J gene TRBJ2-7; TRBD2 might be the D (5 bases). The germline gives CDR1 MNHEY, CDR2 SVGAGI. The CDR3 spans 13 residues. V was cut by 7 bases and J by 3 bases, with 13 bases left in between. The CDR3 DNA is TGTGCCAGCATCGGGCGGACTTACTACGAGCAGTACTTC. Translation gives CASIGRTYYEQYF.

The V and J genes are TRBV5-4 and TRBJ2-5; 11 bases align to TRBD2. This CDR3 is 16 amino acids long. The junction had 14 bases not matched to a gene; V was cut back by 4 bases and J by 9 bases. The V gene's germline CDR1 is SGHNT and CDR2 YYREEE (reference sequence). The CDR3 loop is CASSITGTSGQGAQYF. The CDR3 DNA reads TGTGCCAGCAGCATTACCGGGACTAGCGGTCAGGGGGCCCAGTACTTC.

The chain links TRBV11-3 to TRBJ2-5, with D perhaps TRBD2 (7 bases). This CDR3 is built from 13 residues. The V end lost 5 bases, the J end lost 1 base, and 8 bases lay between the germline ends. Germline V lookup: CDR1 SGHNT, CDR2 YENEEA. This CDR3 reads CASSRGAQETQYF. The CDR3 DNA is TGTGCCAGCAGCCGGGGGGCCCAAGAGACCCAGTACTTC. The whole variable domain, remainder taken from reference TRBV11-3 and TRBJ2-5, is EAGVVQSPRYKIIEKKQPVAFWCNPISGHNTLYWYLQNLGQGPELLIRYENEEAVDDSQLPKDRFSAERLKGVDSTLKIQPAELGDSAVYLCASSRGAQETQYFGPGTRLLVL.

A few counts support this clone. V is TRBV28 and J is TRBJ1-6; 11 bases agree with TRBD1. Germline V gene data show CDR1 as MDHEN and CDR2 as SYDVKM. With V trimmed by 7 bases and J by 8 bases, 4 bases remained unmatched. The CDR3 loop spans 14 amino acids. CDR3 in DNA: TGTGCCAGCATCCCGGACAGGGGGCATTCACCCCTCCACTTT. It specifies CASIPDRGHSPLHF.

This clone appeared once. This chain links TRBV7-2 with TRBJ2-3; no clear D. CDR1 and CDR2 (germline): SGHTA, FQGNSA. The CDR3 is 13 amino acids. The V and J ends lost 4 bases and 5 bases respectively, with 10 bases between them. The CDR3 nucleotides read TGTGCCAGCAGCTCTTACCTAGAAGATACGCAGTATTTT. Its translation: CASSSYLEDTQYF.

The chain is built from TRBV4-3 and TRBJ2-7, with D tentatively TRBD2 (6 bases). From germline, CDR1 is LGHNA and CDR2 YSLEER. Trimming took 0 bases from V and 0 from J, leaving 15 bases between them. This CDR3 contains 17 residues. CDR3 loop: CASSQDFTGVSSYEQYF. The CDR3 nucleotides are TGCGCCAGCAGCCAAGATTTTACGGGAGTTAGCTCCTACGAGCAGTACTTC.

In the case of this clone: Other DNA sequences in this sample translate to the same CDR3. This chain connects TRBV28 to TRBJ2-3; 7 nucleotides match TRBD1. The junction had 6 bases not matched to a gene; V was cut back by 3 bases and J by 3 bases. Germline loops: CDR1 MDHEN, CDR2 SYDVKM. This CDR3 comprises 15 residues. CDR3 nucleotides: TGTGCCAGCAGTTTCGTGGCAGGGGGAACAGATACGCAGTATTTT. Translated: CASSFVAGGTDTQYF. Supplemented by reference TRBV28 and TRBJ2-3, the full variable domain reads DVKVTQSSRYLVKRTGEKVFLECVQDMDHENMFWYRQDPGLGLRLIYFSYDVKMKEKGDIPEGYSVSREKKERFSLILESASTNQTSMYLCASSFVAGGTDTQYFGPGTRLTVL.

Of note for this clone: At one of its ends the junction is not consistent with the germline gene, which may arise from a read error. The genes are TRBV7-7 and TRBJ2-7, with TRBD2 as a possible D gene (6 bases). Per the germline V gene, CDR1 is SSHAT and CDR2 is FNYEAQ (reference sequence). The CDR3 is 12 amino acids. The CDR3 DNA is TGTGCTAGCAGCACCCAGGGAGGCGAGCAGTACTTC. This sequence encodes CASSTQGGEQYF.